This T cell receptor beta chain was sequenced for a study of T-cell reconstitution after alpha-beta-depleted transplantation in children. Looked up from germline, CDR1 is SGHTA and CDR2 is FQGNSA. Trimming took 2 bases from V and 8 from J, leaving 18 bases between them. This CDR3 comprises 15 residues. This clonotype was seen ten or more times. Molecular barcoding with unique molecular identifiers was used for the TCRbeta library. TCRdb used MiXCR to reprocess the PCR reads, holding one entry per CDR3 protein. Of around 380,000 distinct CDR3 sequences listed, approximately 11% are singletons. The sample here was PBMCs from the stem cell graft donor, taken from the stem cell graft. The rearrangement joins TRBV7-2 to TRBJ1-2, with a tentative D call TRBD1 (5 bases). The clonotype comes from a human donor who donated a stem cell graft to a child with acute myeloid leukemia. CDR3 residues: CASSLMSQGGGGYTF. CDR3 nucleotides: TGTGCCAGCAGCTTAATGTCCCAGGGCGGAGGGGGCTACACCTTC.